The clone carrying this T cell receptor (beta chain) showed up many times. Its antigen is unknown. Using its own MiXCR run on the 5' RACE reads, TCRdb lists one record per CDR3 protein. The data show 200,000 to 300,000 distinct CDR3 sequences, 3.6% seen once. This sample stems from a study of T cells after yellow fever vaccination. Study as a whole: Where fractions had low cell numbers, libraries were prepared from them with the SMART-Seq v4 Ultra Low Input RNA kit. Whole-study findings and limits: Peaking faster, on day 5 versus 15, the secondary response was nonetheless weaker. Re-detected after boosting: most primary clones, more than 95% of CD4 and about 90% of CD8.

Trimming removed 3 bases at V and 4 bases at J, with 10 bases between. This CDR3 comprises 14 residues. The J gene is TRBJ1-3, the V gene TRBV12-3 or TRBV12-4; a weak D match, TRBD1 (5 bases). The sequence derives from a man aged 18 to 30 who received the YFV17D yellow fever vaccine. The sequencing used PBMCs, collected 15 days after the yellow fever booster vaccination. The chain's CDR3 is CASSLGPHGNTIYF. For the CDR3, the DNA is TGTGCCAGCAGTTTGGGACCCCACGGAAACACCATATATTTT.